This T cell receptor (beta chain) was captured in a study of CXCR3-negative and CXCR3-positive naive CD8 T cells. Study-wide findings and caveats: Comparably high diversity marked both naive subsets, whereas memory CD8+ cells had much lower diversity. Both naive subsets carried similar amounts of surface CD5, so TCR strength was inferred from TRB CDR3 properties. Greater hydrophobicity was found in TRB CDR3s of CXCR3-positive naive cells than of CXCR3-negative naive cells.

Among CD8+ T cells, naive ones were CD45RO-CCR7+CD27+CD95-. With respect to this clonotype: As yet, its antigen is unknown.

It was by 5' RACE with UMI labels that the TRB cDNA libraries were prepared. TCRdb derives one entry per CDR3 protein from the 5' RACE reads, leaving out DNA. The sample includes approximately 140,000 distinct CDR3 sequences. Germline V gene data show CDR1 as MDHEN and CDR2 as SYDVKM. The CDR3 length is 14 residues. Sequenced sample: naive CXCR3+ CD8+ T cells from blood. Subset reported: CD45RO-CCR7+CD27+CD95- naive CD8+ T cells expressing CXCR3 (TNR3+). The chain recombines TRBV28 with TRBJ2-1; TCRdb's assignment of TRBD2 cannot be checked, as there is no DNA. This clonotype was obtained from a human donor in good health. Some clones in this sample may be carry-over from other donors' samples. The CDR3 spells CASEGSGEYNEQFF.